The 9 T cell receptor beta chains reported below all come from one sample, sequenced in a study of cytomegalovirus exposure and HLA in healthy donors (dated by TCRdb to 2016 to 2017). Library preparation employed the immunoSEQ multiplex PCR assay. For the multiplex PCR, a mixture combining 60 forward primers for TCR Vbeta segments and 13 reverse primers for TCR Jbeta segments was used. TCRdb stores this immuneACCESS table with in-frame sequences only. Part of the clones is absent; in the studies checked, under half of the shortfall reflects unresolved V genes, and no reason is known for the rest. The sample contains about 120,000 clones, around 74% of them found a single time. The top ten hold roughly 30% of the sample. The sequencing sample was made of PBMCs. These receptors originate from a man aged 55 to 70 in good health and CMV-seropositive.

The genes are TRBV15 and TRBJ1-4; D not resolved. The CDR3 length is 13 residues. Trimming shortened V by 6 bases and J by 8 bases, and 13 bases separated the two germline ends. Germline V gives CDR1 LNHNV, CDR2 YYDKDF (reference sequence). DNA of the CDR3: TGTGCCACCAGAAAACAGCGGAAGGAAAAACTGTTTTTT. Translation: CATRKQRKEKLFF.

The rearrangement links TRBV5-1 to TRBJ1-1; tentative D call: TRBD1 (6 bases). The CDR3 spans 14 residues. The germline V gene encodes CDR1 SGHRS and CDR2 YFSETQ. V was clipped by 0 bases and J by 8 bases, with 14 bases between them. The CDR3 DNA follows: TGCGCCAGCAGCTTGGAGGTCAGGGGCGGGGAAGCTTTCTTT. Protein product: CASSLEVRGGEAFF.

The rearrangement uses TRBV5-4 and TRBJ2-1, with 7 bases that match TRBD1. CDR3 size: 16 residues. V shed 1 base, J shed 7 bases, and the junction held 11 bases outside the gene matches. Per the germline V gene, CDR1 is SGHNT and CDR2 is YYREEE (reference sequence). The CDR3 DNA sequence: TGTGCCAGCAGCTTGTCGACAGGGAGTAGGGTAAATGAGCAGTTCTTC. Its translation is CASSLSTGSRVNEQFF.

The V gene is TRBV5-1, the J gene TRBJ2-7, with a tentative D call TRBD2 (7 bases). Trimming pared 4 bases from V and 9 bases from J, leaving 20 bases between. Germline V gives CDR1 SGHRS, CDR2 YFSETQ. The CDR3 consists of 14 residues. The CDR3 nucleotides are TGCGCCAGCAGCGACGGGGGGTTGGGGGCTGGGCAGTACTTC. Translation gives CASSDGGLGAGQYF.

The chain carries TRBV5-1 and TRBJ2-7; 8 bases agree with TRBD1. CDR1 and CDR2 (germline): SGHRS, YFSETQ. With 1 base clipped from V and 5 bases from J, the junction kept 11 bases outside the gene matches. The length of the CDR3 is 16 residues. CDR3 nucleotides: TGCGCCAGCAGCTTGAATCAGGGGGCGCGGGTAGACGAGCAGTACTTC. This gives the protein CASSLNQGARVDEQYF.

The sample holds a few counts of this clone. The chain joins TRBV18 to TRBJ2-5; 9 nucleotides line up with TRBD2. V shed 3 bases, J shed 1 base, and the junction held 6 bases outside the gene matches. CDR3 size: 16 residues. Germline CDR1 reads KGHSH; CDR2 reads LQKENI. The CDR3 sequence is CASSPRVAGVQETQYF. CDR3 sequence (DNA): TGTGCCAGCTCACCCCGGGTAGCGGGAGTCCAAGAGACCCAGTACTTC.

The chain combines TRBV6-1 with TRBJ1-2; D unclear. Looked up from germline, CDR1 is MNHNS and CDR2 is SASEGT. Trimming shortened V by 8 bases and J by 4 bases, and 8 bases separated the two germline ends. The CDR3 has 11 residues. CDR3 sequence reads: CASLSGYGYTF. The CDR3 DNA reads TGTGCCAGCTTATCAGGCTATGGCTACACCTTC.

The V call is TRBV7-8, the J call TRBJ1-3; the D is unclear. Trimming left V 1 base short and J 0 bases short, with 13 bases between. From germline, CDR1 is SGHVS and CDR2 FQNEAQ. CDR3 length: 17 residues. DNA for the CDR3: TGTGCCAGCAGCTTAGGGTCTCCCGGTCGCTCTGGAAACACCATATATTTT. This gives the protein CASSLGSPGRSGNTIYF.

Only a few counts were recorded for this clone. The genes are TRBV7-2 and TRBJ2-3; 7 bases align to TRBD1. The CDR3 runs to 13 residues. From germline, CDR1 is SGHTA and CDR2 FQGNSA. J was trimmed by 3 bases and V by 6 bases; bases with no gene match: 3. This chain's CDR3 is CASRKQGTDTQYF. For the CDR3, the DNA is TGTGCCAGCAGGAAACAGGGGACAGATACGCAGTATTTT.